The clone carrying this T cell receptor beta chain was recorded once. Its antigen is unidentified. Germline V gives CDR1 SGHNT, CDR2 YYREEE (reference sequence). V was trimmed by 1 base and J by 1 base, leaving 5 bases between them. The CDR3 spans 13 residues. This sample was included in a study of Ad26.COV2.S vaccination and SARS-CoV-2 variants. Study-level background: Dosing was one shot or two shots 56 days apart. General study results and limits: Vaccinees displayed broader spike-specific TCR repertoires than placebo recipients. Spike-specific CD8+ and CD4+ T cell responses reportedly showed substantial breadth after vaccination.

The treatment denotes: around 19 received Ad26.COV2.S at low or high dose, single or two shots; 5 received placebo; per-sample allocation not given. Sampling was done on day 63 after the first vaccine or placebo injection. This person who donated was an adult of 18-55 years in Boston. Profiled with immunoSEQ multiplex PCR; TCRdb holds only in-frame clones, not every one. The sample includes about 240,000 clones, roughly 88% seen only once; the top ten take approximately 12%. V is TRBV5-4 and J is TRBJ1-1; no reliable D call. The material was peripheral blood, obtained in a trial of Ad26.COV2.S vaccine versus placebo. The TCR originated in a person between 18 and 65 years old who received the Ad26.COV2.S COVID-19 vaccine or a placebo. The CDR3 DNA is TGTGCCAGCAGCTTGATAGGGAACACTGAAGCTTTCTTT. Residues: CASSLIGNTEAFF. The entire variable domain, with the rest obtained from reference TRBV5-4 and TRBJ1-1, is as follows: ETGVTQSPTHLIKTRGQQVTLRCSSQSGHNTVSWYQQALGQGPQFIFQYYREEENGRGNFPPRFSGLQFPNYSSELNVNALELDDSALYLCASSLIGNTEAFFGQGTRLTVV.